The 28 T cell receptor beta chains in this list originate from one sample, sequenced in a study of T cell responses to AZD1222 COVID-19 vaccine. Only in-frame clones appear in the TCRdb table, and some are missing; sequencing was by immunoSEQ multiplex PCR. This table holds roughly 120,000 clones, about 88% found once. The material sequenced was peripheral blood, taken on day 0 of AZD1222 vaccination. Every receptor here comes from an adult in good health.

J is TRBJ2-1 and V is TRBV30, with D perhaps matching TRBD1 (6 bases). Trimming took off 2 bases at V and 8 bases at J, with 10 bases between the two ends. Germline V gives CDR1 GTSNPN, CDR2 SVGIG (reference sequence). The CDR3 has 12 residues. The CDR3 sequence is CAWSQGGHEQFF. In nucleotides, the CDR3 is TGTGCCTGGAGTCAAGGGGGACATGAGCAGTTCTTC.

The chain has TRBV15 and TRBJ1-4, with TRBD1 matching 9 bases. V trimming: 3 bases; J trimming: 2 bases; junction bases outside the gene matches: 7. Germline CDR1 LNHNV, CDR2 YYDKDF (reference sequence). The CDR3 extends over 17 amino acids. The chain's CDR3 is CATSRKGTGRTNEKLFF. The DNA of the CDR3 is TGTGCCACCAGCAGGAAAGGGACAGGGAGGACTAATGAAAAACTGTTTTTT.

The rearrangement uses TRBV6-5 and TRBJ1-1, with a possible D match to TRBD1 (5 bases). The CDR3 runs 15 residues. Germline lookup yields CDR1 MNHEY and CDR2 SVGAGI. The V and J ends lost 2 bases and 3 bases respectively, with 13 bases between them. CDR3 DNA: TGTGCCAGCAGTTACACCAGGGTCCGGGACACTGAAGCTTTCTTT. Protein sequence: CASSYTRVRDTEAFF.

The V call is TRBV18, the J call TRBJ2-7; D remains unclear. The CDR3 consists of 14 residues. Deletions cut 2 bases from V and 7 bases from J, with 15 bases between. Germline V gene sequence: CDR1 KGHSH, CDR2 LQKENI. Written as DNA, the CDR3 is TGTGCCAGCTCACCAATACAATACGCCGGGGAGCAGTACTTC. It yields the protein CASSPIQYAGEQYF.

The V call is TRBV11-3, the J call TRBJ1-1; TRBD1 matches at 7 bases. V lost 5 bases to trimming and J lost 3 bases; unmatched junction nucleotides: 12. The CDR3 covers 16 residues. Germline CDR1 and CDR2: SGHNT and YENEEA. CDR3 sequence: CASSLSIGGDYTEAFF. Here the CDR3 DNA reads TGTGCCAGCAGCCTTTCAATAGGGGGCGATTACACTGAAGCTTTCTTT. The full variable domain, completed using reference TRBV11-3 and TRBJ1-1, is EAGVVQSPRYKIIEKKQPVAFWCNPISGHNTLYWYLQNLGQGPELLIRYENEEAVDDSQLPKDRFSAERLKGVDSTLKIQPAELGDSAVYLCASSLSIGGDYTEAFFGQGTRLTVV.

This sequence joins TRBV5-1 and TRBJ2-7; D is possibly TRBD2 (5 bases). Germline values: CDR1 SGHRS, CDR2 YFSETQ. The CDR3 consists of 13 residues. Between the trimmed V and J ends, which lost 5 bases and 6 bases, there was a span of 15 bases. DNA of the CDR3: TGCGCCAGCAGTGGTCCGGACTTAGGCGAGCAGTACTTC. Translating it yields CASSGPDLGEQYF.

This clone was seen once. The gene calls are TRBV11-3 and TRBJ2-5; TRBD2 agrees at 7 bases. There are 15 residues in the CDR3. V lost 4 bases, J lost 8 bases, and 13 bases stayed unmatched. Germline CDR1 SGHNT, CDR2 YENEEA. The CDR3 DNA follows: TGTGCCAGCAGCTCTCTAAGGCTAGCGGCAGACACCCAGTACTTC. The encoded protein is CASSSLRLAADTQYF.

V usage is TRBV24-1 and J usage is TRBJ2-3, with 8 bases aligning to TRBD1. Germline values: CDR1 KGHDR, CDR2 SFDVKD. V lost 5 bases and J lost 5; bases outside the gene matches: 8. The CDR3 has 15 amino acids. The CDR3 DNA sequence: TGTGCCACCAGTGCGAAGGGGACAGGTGGAGATACGCAGTATTTT. Translation: CATSAKGTGGDTQYF.

This chain links TRBV12-3 or TRBV12-4 with TRBJ1-3; D uncertain. V lost 3 bases and J 4 bases, leaving 7 bases between the germline ends. There are 13 residues in the CDR3. Here the CDR3 reads CASSLVPGNTIYF. In DNA form, the CDR3 reads TGTGCCAGCAGTTTGGTCCCCGGAAACACCATATATTTT.

V gene TRBV4-3 combines with J gene TRBJ1-3; D remains unclear. Germline CDR1 reads LGHNA; CDR2 reads YSLEER. The CDR3 spans 14 residues. Trimming stripped 1 base from V and 1 base from J, with 5 bases between. CDR3 sequence: CASSQGPSGNTIYF. In DNA form, the CDR3 reads TGCGCCAGCAGCCAAGGGCCATCTGGAAACACCATATATTTT.

The rearrangement links TRBV14 to TRBJ1-1; D is perhaps TRBD1 (5 bases). CDR1 and CDR2 from the germline V gene are SGHDN and FVKESK. V shed 3 bases and J shed 1 base, with 6 bases lying between them. The CDR3 has 13 residues. CDR3 bases: TGTGCCAGCAGCCAGGGGGGGAACACTGAAGCTTTCTTT. Amino acids: CASSQGGNTEAFF. The entire variable domain, with the rest obtained from reference TRBV14 and TRBJ1-1, is as follows: EAGVTQFPSHSVIEKGQTVTLRCDPISGHDNLYWYRRVMGKEIKFLLHFVKESKQDESGMPNNRFLAERTGGTYSTLKVQPAELEDSGVYFCASSQGGNTEAFFGQGTRLTVV.

The chain carries TRBV3-1 (or the pseudogene TRBV3-2) and TRBJ2-7, with 7 nucleotides matching TRBD2. Per germline, CDR1 LGHDT and CDR2 YNNKEL (reference sequence). The ends lost 4 bases at V and 3 bases at J; junction bases unmatched: 6. The CDR3 is made up of 14 amino acids. The CDR3, as DNA: TGTGCCAGCAGCCGCCGACTAGCAAACTACGAGCAGTACTTC. Its protein is CASSRRLANYEQYF.

The rearrangement uses TRBV18 and TRBJ2-7; D might be TRBD2 (5 bases). The V and J ends lost 0 bases and 5 bases respectively, with 11 bases between them. Germline CDR1 KGHSH, CDR2 LQKENI. The CDR3 is made up of 14 amino acids. DNA of the CDR3: TGTGCCAGCTCACCACCGTACGGGGTGGACGAGCAGTACTTC. As protein: CASSPPYGVDEQYF.

The rearrangement joins TRBV7-9 to TRBJ1-1, with TRBD1 identical over 7 bases. The CDR3 length is 13 residues. Germline V CDR1 and CDR2: SEHNR, FQNEAQ (reference sequence). V trimming: 5 bases; J trimming: 3 bases; junction bases outside the gene matches: 3. The CDR3 nucleotides are TGTGCCAGCAGCCTTACAGGGGACACTGAAGCTTTCTTT. Protein product: CASSLTGDTEAFF.

This chain connects TRBV6-5 to TRBJ1-2, with D possibly matching TRBD1 (6 bases). Germline-derived CDR1 and CDR2 are MNHEY and SVGAGI. The CDR3 loop spans 15 amino acids. Trimming pared 6 bases from V and 6 bases from J, leaving 20 bases between. CDR3 region: CASSPTLTGENGYTF. The DNA of the CDR3 is TGTGCCAGCAGCCCAACCCTGACAGGCGAGAATGGCTACACCTTC.

The chain joins TRBV5-1 to TRBJ2-7; 7 bases map to TRBD1. The CDR3 is 15 amino acids. V gave up 2 bases and J gave up 2 bases; unmatched junction bases: 7. CDR1 SGHRS and CDR2 YFSETQ come from the germline V gene. The CDR3 DNA follows: TGCGCCAGCAGCTTTACTACCGGGACAGCCTACGAGCAGTACTTC. Translating gives CASSFTTGTAYEQYF. Complete variable domain (other parts from reference TRBV5-1 and TRBJ2-7): KAGVTQTPRYLIKTRGQQVTLSCSPISGHRSVSWYQQTPGQGLQFLFEYFSETQRNKGNFPGRFSGRQFSNSRSEMNVSTLELGDSALYLCASSFTTGTAYEQYFGPGTRLTVT.

This clone was counted once. J is TRBJ2-1 and V is TRBV6-5; possibly TRBD1 for D (5 bases). V was pared by 6 bases and J by 7 bases, with 13 bases between. Germline values: CDR1 MNHEY, CDR2 SVGAGI. There are 13 residues in the CDR3. CDR3 sequence reads: CASRNQGWNEQFF. DNA for the CDR3: TGTGCCAGCAGGAACCAGGGTTGGAATGAGCAGTTCTTC.

The genes are TRBV5-1 and TRBJ1-2, with D perhaps matching TRBD1 (5 bases). The V gene lost 0 bases and the J gene lost 6 bases, with 12 bases spanning the gap. The CDR3 runs 14 residues. CDR1 SGHRS and CDR2 YFSETQ come from the germline V gene. The CDR3 sequence: CASSLVSGMDGYTF. The CDR3 nucleotides are TGCGCCAGCAGCTTGGTTTCAGGGATGGATGGCTACACCTTC.

This clone was seen more than once but under ten times. The CDR3 sequence is CATALIGTGAYEQYF. CDR3 sequence (DNA): TGTGCCACCGCTTTGATCGGGACAGGCGCCTACGAGCAGTACTTC. The V and J genes are TRBV28 and TRBJ2-7; 8 nucleotides agree with TRBD1. CDR3 length: 15 amino acids. In germline, CDR1 is MDHEN, CDR2 SYDVKM. Losses at the gene ends were 10 bases for V and 2 bases for J; bases not matched to a gene: 13.

The rearrangement joins TRBV5-8 to TRBJ1-2; D is unresolved. Trimming cost V 4 bases and J 4 bases, with 8 bases left between them. The CDR3 contains 12 residues. Germline CDR1 is SGHTS and CDR2 is YDEGEE. CDR3 residues: CASSGRGYGYTF. The CDR3, as DNA: TGTGCCAGCAGCGGTCGGGGCTATGGCTACACCTTC.

The count of this clone is one. The chain uses TRBV30 and TRBJ2-4; D call uncertain. Germline V lookup: CDR1 GTSNPN, CDR2 SVGIG (reference sequence). V was trimmed by 0 bases and J by 7 bases, leaving 7 bases between them. CDR3 length equals 12 residues. This CDR3 reads CAWSVNLNIQYF. In DNA, the CDR3 is TGTGCCTGGAGTGTGAACCTTAACATTCAGTACTTC.

A single count supports this clone. This chain uses TRBV5-1 with TRBJ1-2, with TRBD1 as a possible D gene (5 bases). Germline V gives CDR1 SGHRS, CDR2 YFSETQ. V lost 3 bases and J 0 bases, leaving 9 bases between the germline ends. The CDR3 extends over 14 amino acids. In nucleotides, the CDR3 is TGCGCCAGCAGCTGGGGGGTAACTAACTATGGCTACACCTTC. Translating it yields CASSWGVTNYGYTF.

The chain couples TRBV4-2 to TRBJ2-7, with 7 bases that match TRBD1. V was pared by 1 base and J by 0 bases, with 6 bases of the junction left unmatched. The CDR3 runs 16 residues. Germline loops: CDR1 LGHNA, CDR2 YNFKEQ. CDR3 protein: CASSQAVGDSSYEQYF. CDR3 nucleotide sequence: TGTGCCAGCAGCCAAGCAGTCGGGGACAGCTCCTACGAGCAGTACTTC.

This clone was detected a few times. The V and J genes are TRBV14 and TRBJ2-1, with 7 bases matching TRBD1. Losses at the gene ends were 1 base for V and 13 bases for J; bases not matched to a gene: 4. Germline loops: CDR1 SGHDN, CDR2 FVKESK. This CDR3 spans 12 amino acids. The chain's CDR3 is CASSQGDRNQFF. The CDR3 DNA reads as TGTGCCAGCAGCCAAGGGGACAGAAATCAGTTCTTC.

This rearrangement joins TRBV7-2 to TRBJ1-5; 8 bases agree with TRBD1. Germline CDR1 and CDR2: SGHTA and FQGNSA. Unmatched junction bases numbered 8, after V lost 4 bases and J lost 6 bases. The CDR3 covers 15 residues. CDR3 coding DNA: TGTGCCAGCAGCTCCCGGCAGGGGGCAACTCAGCCCCAGCATTTT. Translation gives CASSSRQGATQPQHF.

The chain uses TRBV6-1 and TRBJ1-6, with 7 bases identical to TRBD1. J lost 14 bases, V lost 3 bases, and 7 bases had no gene match. Germline V gene data show CDR1 as MNHNS and CDR2 as SASEGT. The CDR3 length is 13 residues. CDR3 protein: CASSDGQASALHF. Here the CDR3 DNA reads TGTGCCAGCAGTGATGGACAGGCGTCGGCCCTCCACTTT.

The rearrangement joins TRBV29-1 to TRBJ2-7, with unresolved D. This CDR3 is built from 16 residues. V lost 7 bases and J 0 bases, leaving 22 bases between the germline ends. CDR1 is SQVTM and CDR2 is ANQGSEA in the germline V gene. The CDR3 DNA sequence: TGCAGCGCCACCCCCCCGGACCGCGGCCACTCCTACGAGCAGTACTTC. Its translation: CSATPPDRGHSYEQYF.

V and J are TRBV5-8 and TRBJ2-1; 7 nucleotides line up with TRBD2. J gave up 0 bases and V 5 bases, and 5 bases lay outside the gene matches. Germline V lookup: CDR1 SGHTS, CDR2 YDEGEE. The CDR3 is 15 amino acids. CDR3 protein: CASRETGGSYNEQFF. DNA for the CDR3: TGTGCCAGCAGGGAAACGGGGGGCTCCTACAATGAGCAGTTCTTC. Full variable domain (missing parts from reference TRBV5-8 and TRBJ2-1): EAGVTQSPTHLIKTRGQQATLRCSPISGHTSVYWYQQALGLGLQFLLWYDEGEERNRGNFPPRFSGRQFPNYSSELNVNALELEDSALYLCASRETGGSYNEQFFGPGTRLTVL.